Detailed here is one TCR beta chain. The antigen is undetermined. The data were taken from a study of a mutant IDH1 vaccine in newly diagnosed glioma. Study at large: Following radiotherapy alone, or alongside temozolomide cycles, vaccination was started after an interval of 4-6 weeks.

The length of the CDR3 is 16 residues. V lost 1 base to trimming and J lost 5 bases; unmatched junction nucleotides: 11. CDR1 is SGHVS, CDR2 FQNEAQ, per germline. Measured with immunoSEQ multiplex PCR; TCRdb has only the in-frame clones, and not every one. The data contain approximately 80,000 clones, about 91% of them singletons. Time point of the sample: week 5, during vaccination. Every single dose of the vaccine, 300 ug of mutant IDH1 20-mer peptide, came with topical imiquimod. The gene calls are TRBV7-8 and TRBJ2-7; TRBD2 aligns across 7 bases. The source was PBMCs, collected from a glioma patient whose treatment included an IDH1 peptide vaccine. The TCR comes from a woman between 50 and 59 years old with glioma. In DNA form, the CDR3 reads TGTGCCAGCAGCTTAGGGAGGGACTACCTCCCCAACGAGCAGTACTTC. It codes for CASSLGRDYLPNEQYF.